A single T cell receptor beta chain is shown here with its context. The record originates from a study of OX40 agonist ivuxolimab in advanced cancers. Study context: Participants averaged about 60 years of age (range roughly 23 to 90) and were 82.7% male.

This table comes from immunoSEQ multiplex PCR, and its TCRdb copy is limited to in-frame clones, with some not included. The table lists 60,000 to 100,000 clones, over 80% of them singletons. The CDR3 has 16 amino acids. Germline V gene lookup returns CDR1 MNHNY and CDR2 SVGAGI (reference sequence). After removal of 5 bases from V and 3 bases from J, the junction contained 6 bases not matched to a gene. This chain joins TRBV6-6 and TRBJ2-1, with 11 nucleotides matching TRBD2. The sequence came from an adult with an advanced solid tumor such as melanoma, head and neck, liver or kidney cancer. The sample consisted of CD4+ or CD8+ T cells sorted from blood, taken in a trial of the OX40 agonist ivuxolimab. The CDR3 bases are TGTGCCAGCAGTACCCCTACTAGCGGGAGCTACAATGAGCAGTTCTTC. The encoded protein is CASSTPTSGSYNEQFF.